One sample yielded the 24 T cell receptor beta chains listed below, sequenced in a study of patients and donors after allogeneic stem cell transplantation. TCRdb re-called the RT-PCR reads with MiXCR, one entry per CDR3 protein. The sample holds about 930 distinct CDR3 sequences, 35% to 45% seen once. Material: blood, either unsorted or a sorted T cell fraction (not recorded which). These TCRs come from a human donor who was either an allogeneic HSCT recipient or a stem cell or donor lymphocyte infusion donor (not recorded which). It is not recorded whose cells these are; they may come from a transplant donor.

This clonotype was detected only a few times. The chain's CDR3 is CASRYSSGRQGPYEQYF. CDR3 nucleotide sequence: TGTGCCAGCAGGTATTCGAGCGGGAGGCAAGGACCCTACGAGCAGTACTTC. The gene calls are TRBV2 and TRBJ2-7; TRBD2 aligns across 9 bases. CDR3 length equals 17 residues. With 6 bases clipped from V and 2 bases from J, the junction kept 14 bases outside the gene matches. CDR1 SNHLY and CDR2 FYNNEI come from the germline V gene.

The chain joins TRBV5-1 to TRBJ2-5, with D possibly being TRBD1 (5 bases). Germline V CDR1 and CDR2: SGHRS, YFSETQ. The CDR3 totals 14 residues. The V gene lost 4 bases and the J gene lost 4 bases, with 14 bases spanning the gap. The CDR3 coding sequence is TGCGCCAGCAGCACGTCAGGGATCGTAGAGACCCAGTACTTC. It translates to CASSTSGIVETQYF.

J is TRBJ2-7 and V is TRBV5-4; 8 bases agree with TRBD2. J gave up 8 bases and V 2 bases, and 9 bases lay outside the gene matches. Per the germline V gene, CDR1 is SGHNT and CDR2 is YYREEE (reference sequence). The CDR3 loop spans 14 amino acids. CDR3 coding DNA: TGTGCCAGCAGCTTCCGGCGGGAGGCCTATAAGCAGTACTTC. This codes for CASSFRREAYKQYF.

The sample holds a few counts of this clonotype. The chain has TRBV11-2 and TRBJ2-1; the D gene could be TRBD1 or TRBD2 (5 bases each). The germline gives CDR1 SGHAT, CDR2 FQNNGV. The CDR3 loop spans 15 amino acids. The ends were cut back, 3 bases at V and 2 bases at J, with 11 bases in the middle. The CDR3 sequence is CASSFGATTYNEQFF. The CDR3 coding sequence is TGTGCCAGCAGCTTCGGGGCGACTACCTACAATGAGCAGTTCTTC.

The chain employs TRBV27 and TRBJ2-7, with 7 bases aligning to TRBD2. Germline values: CDR1 MNHEY, CDR2 SMNVEV (reference sequence). The CDR3 is 14 amino acids. V trimming: 7 bases; J trimming: 3 bases; junction bases outside the gene matches: 9. The CDR3 sequence is CASKAGATHYEQYF. The CDR3 nucleotides are TGTGCCAGCAAGGCGGGAGCCACTCACTACGAGCAGTACTTC.

This clonotype has only a few counts. The genes are TRBV12-3 or TRBV12-4 and TRBJ2-1; no clear D gene. V was pared by 1 base and J by 9 bases, with 7 bases between. This CDR3 is built from 12 residues. For the CDR3, the DNA is TGTGCCAGCAGTTTAGACCCCAGTGAGCAGTTCTTC. It yields the protein CASSLDPSEQFF.

This chain connects TRBV20-1 to TRBJ2-3, with 7 bases fitting TRBD2. This CDR3 is 15 amino acids long. Germline CDR1 and CDR2: DFQATT and SNEGSKA (reference sequence). Losses at the gene ends were 6 bases for V and 1 base for J; bases not matched to a gene: 10. The CDR3 loop is CSAGRRERGTDTQYF. As DNA, the CDR3 is TGCAGTGCGGGGAGGCGGGAGAGGGGCACAGATACGCAGTATTTT.

The rearrangement joins TRBV24-1 to TRBJ2-5, with D possibly being TRBD1 (6 bases). In germline, CDR1 is KGHDR, CDR2 SFDVKD. V dropped 4 bases and J dropped 0 bases, with 11 bases sitting between them. CDR3 length equals 15 residues. This CDR3 is CATSDPDRYQETQYF. The CDR3 DNA reads as TGTGCCACCAGTGACCCGGACAGATACCAAGAGACCCAGTACTTC.

This rearrangement joins TRBV6-1 to TRBJ2-7; tentative D call: TRBD2 (5 bases). Germline CDR1 is MNHNS and CDR2 is SASEGT. V was trimmed by 7 bases and J by 5 bases, leaving 12 bases between them. The CDR3 loop spans 12 amino acids. CDR3 DNA: TGTGCCAGCACCGAGGGTTCCCACGAGCAGTACTTC. Protein sequence: CASTEGSHEQYF.

V gene TRBV7-9 combines with J gene TRBJ1-1; TRBD1 agrees at 8 bases. The ends lost 5 bases at V and 5 bases at J; junction bases unmatched: 10. The CDR3 runs 15 residues. Germline V gene sequence: CDR1 SEHNR, CDR2 FQNEAQ (reference sequence). CDR3 region: CASSPYRDRRTEAFF. CDR3 bases: TGTGCCAGCAGCCCATACCGGGACAGGAGGACTGAAGCTTTCTTT.

The rearrangement links TRBV19 to TRBJ2-1, with 10 bases fitting TRBD1. The CDR3 contains 12 residues. From germline, CDR1 is LNHDA and CDR2 SQIVND (reference sequence). V trimming: 10 bases; J trimming: 7 bases; junction bases outside the gene matches: 4. The chain's CDR3 is CATRQGANEQFF. The CDR3, as DNA: TGTGCCACCCGACAGGGGGCGAATGAGCAGTTCTTC.

The rearrangement joins TRBV18 to TRBJ2-1; D unclear. Germline lookup yields CDR1 KGHSH and CDR2 LQKENI. The CDR3 is made up of 12 amino acids. The V gene lost 6 bases and the J gene lost 6 bases, with 9 bases spanning the gap. CDR3 nucleotides: TGTGCCAGCTCTCCTCACGCCAATGAGCAGTTCTTC. Protein sequence: CASSPHANEQFF. The full variable domain, in which reference TRBV18 and TRBJ2-1 provide the parts outside the CDR3, is NAGVMQNPRHLVRRRGQEARLRCSPMKGHSHVYWYRQLPEEGLKFMVYLQKENIIDESGMPKERFSAEFPKEGPSILRIQQVVRGDSAAYFCASSPHANEQFFGPGTRLTVL.

This clonotype was observed a few times. The rearrangement joins TRBV7-9 to TRBJ1-2, with D possibly TRBD1 on 5 matching bases. V was shortened by 0 bases and J by 7 bases, with 12 bases between the two germline ends. Germline V gene data show CDR1 as SEHNR and CDR2 as FQNEAQ (reference sequence). CDR3 size: 14 residues. For the CDR3, the DNA is TGTGCCAGCAGCTTAGCGAGCAGGGTTGGTGGCTACACCTTC. Encoded protein: CASSLASRVGGYTF.

This clonotype was seen a few times. J is TRBJ1-1 and V is TRBV2; D gene ambiguous. This CDR3 comprises 14 residues. Germline V gives CDR1 SNHLY, CDR2 FYNNEI. V gave up 4 bases and J gave up 2 bases, with 11 bases separating them. The CDR3 loop reads CASSASRSNTEAFF. CDR3 nucleotides: TGTGCCAGCAGTGCGAGCAGGAGCAACACTGAAGCTTTCTTT.

The chain's CDR3 is CASSLMNTEAFF. The CDR3 DNA reads as TGTGCCAGCAGCCTCATGAACACTGAAGCTTTCTTT. The V and J genes are TRBV12-3 or TRBV12-4 and TRBJ1-1; no definite D call. The CDR3 length is 12 residues. V was cut by 6 bases and J by 0 bases, with 5 bases left in between.

This rearrangement joins TRBV27 to TRBJ2-1; D is undetermined. This CDR3 is built from 14 residues. Germline-derived CDR1 and CDR2 are MNHEY and SMNVEV (reference sequence). The V gene lost 2 bases and the J gene lost 8 bases, with 13 bases spanning the gap. Written as DNA, the CDR3 is TGTGCCAGCAGTTTACGTGGGATATCGGATGAGCAGTTCTTC. Translating gives CASSLRGISDEQFF.

Within the sample, this clonotype is large. V is TRBV6-2 or TRBV6-3 and J is TRBJ2-2, with 7 bases identical to TRBD1. With 5 bases clipped from V and 0 bases from J, the junction kept 0 bases outside the gene matches. The CDR3 loop spans 14 amino acids. Looked up from germline, CDR1 is MNHEY and CDR2 is SVGEGT. The CDR3 nucleotides read TGTGCCAGCAGTGGGACAGCGAACACCGGGGAGCTGTTTTTT. Its translation is CASSGTANTGELFF.

The chain combines TRBV28 with TRBJ2-2, with 9 bases matching TRBD2. The CDR3 runs 16 residues. J gave up 0 bases and V 8 bases, and 7 bases lay outside the gene matches. From germline, CDR1 is MDHEN and CDR2 SYDVKM. The CDR3 coding sequence is TGTGCCAGCTGGCGGGCGGGAGGGCCGAACACCGGGGAGCTGTTTTTT. It is translated as CASWRAGGPNTGELFF.

V is TRBV7-2 and J is TRBJ2-5; D ambiguous. V shed 1 base and J shed 4 bases, with 7 bases lying between them. The germline CDR1 and CDR2 sequences are SGHTA and FQGNSA. The CDR3 covers 13 residues. The CDR3 loop reads CASSLGALETQYF. For the CDR3, the DNA is TGTGCCAGCAGCTTAGGAGCGTTAGAGACCCAGTACTTC.

By its share, this clonotype is large. This rearrangement joins TRBV28 to TRBJ1-5, with a weak D call TRBD1 (6 bases). This CDR3 region has 14 residues. Trimming took off 8 bases at V and 4 bases at J, with 15 bases between the two ends. CDR1 and CDR2 (germline): MDHEN, SYDVKM. CDR3 sequence reads: CASLGGQINQPQHF. CDR3 bases: TGTGCCAGCTTAGGGGGGCAGATTAATCAGCCCCAGCATTTT.

The chain carries TRBV28 and TRBJ1-1, with D perhaps TRBD1 (5 bases). The CDR3 loop spans 13 amino acids. V lost 5 bases and J 0 bases, leaving 7 bases between the germline ends. Per the germline V gene, CDR1 is MDHEN and CDR2 is SYDVKM. The CDR3 sequence: CASSGTVNTEAFF. As DNA, the CDR3 is TGTGCCAGCAGTGGGACGGTGAACACTGAAGCTTTCTTT.

The gene calls are TRBV20-1 and TRBJ1-6; 7 bases agree with TRBD1. V dropped 6 bases and J dropped 6; count of bases not matched to a gene: 5. CDR1 is DFQATT and CDR2 is SNEGSKA in the germline V gene (reference sequence). The CDR3 spans 13 residues. The CDR3 region has the DNA TGCAGTGCGGTAAAGGGGGCTAATTCACCCCTCCACTTT. The encoded protein is CSAVKGANSPLHF.

In regard to this clonotype: Germline and junction disagree at one end, which may indicate a read error. The CDR3 DNA reads as TGTGCCAGCAGCCCCCAAAGCATAGATACGCAGTATTTT. It yields the protein CASSPQSIDTQYF. The chain has TRBV5-5 and TRBJ2-3; no reliable D call. The length of the CDR3 is 13 residues. Germline assignment: CDR1 SGHKS and CDR2 YYEKEE (reference sequence).

This clonotype is judged large. V gene TRBV9 combines with J gene TRBJ2-7, with 9 positions matching TRBD1. Trimming cost V 3 bases and J 2 bases; bases outside gene matches: 0. Germline lookup yields CDR1 SGDLS and CDR2 YYNGEE. The CDR3 consists of 13 residues. CDR3 DNA: TGTGCCAGCAGCGGACAGGGGGCCTACGAGCAGTACTTC. This translates into CASSGQGAYEQYF.